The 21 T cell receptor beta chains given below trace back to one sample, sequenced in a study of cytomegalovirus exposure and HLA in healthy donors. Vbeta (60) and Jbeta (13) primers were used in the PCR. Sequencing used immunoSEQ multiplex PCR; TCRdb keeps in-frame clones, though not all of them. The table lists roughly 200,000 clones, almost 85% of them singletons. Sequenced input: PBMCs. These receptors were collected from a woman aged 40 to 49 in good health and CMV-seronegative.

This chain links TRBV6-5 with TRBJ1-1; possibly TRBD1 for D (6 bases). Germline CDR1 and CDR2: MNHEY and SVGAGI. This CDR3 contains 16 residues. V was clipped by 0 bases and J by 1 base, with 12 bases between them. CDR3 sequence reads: CASSYSWDTENTEAFF. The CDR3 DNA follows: TGTGCCAGCAGTTACTCATGGGACACCGAGAACACTGAAGCTTTCTTT.

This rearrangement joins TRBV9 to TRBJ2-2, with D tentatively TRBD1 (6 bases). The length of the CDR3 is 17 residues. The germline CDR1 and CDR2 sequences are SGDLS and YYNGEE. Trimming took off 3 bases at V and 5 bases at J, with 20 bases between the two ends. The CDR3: CASSARISGGLTGELFF. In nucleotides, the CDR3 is TGTGCCAGCAGCGCCCGGATATCTGGGGGCTTAACCGGGGAGCTGTTTTTT.

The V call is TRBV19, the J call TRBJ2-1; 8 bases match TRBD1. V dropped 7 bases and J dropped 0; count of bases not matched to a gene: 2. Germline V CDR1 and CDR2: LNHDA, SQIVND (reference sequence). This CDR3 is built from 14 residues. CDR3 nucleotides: TGTGCCAGTAAGGGGACAGGCTCCTACAATGAGCAGTTCTTC. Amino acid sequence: CASKGTGSYNEQFF.

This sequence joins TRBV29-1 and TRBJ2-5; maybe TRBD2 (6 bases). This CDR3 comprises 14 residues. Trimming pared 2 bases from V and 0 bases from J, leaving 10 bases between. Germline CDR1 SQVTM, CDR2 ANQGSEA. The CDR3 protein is CSVERGEYQETQYF. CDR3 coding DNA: TGCAGCGTTGAACGCGGGGAGTACCAAGAGACCCAGTACTTC.

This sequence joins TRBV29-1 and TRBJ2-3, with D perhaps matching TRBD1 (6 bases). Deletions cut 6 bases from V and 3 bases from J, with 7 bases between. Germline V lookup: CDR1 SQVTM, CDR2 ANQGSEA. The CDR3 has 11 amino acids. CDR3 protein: CSVDRTDTQYF. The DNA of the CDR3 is TGCAGCGTCGACAGGACAGATACGCAGTATTTT.

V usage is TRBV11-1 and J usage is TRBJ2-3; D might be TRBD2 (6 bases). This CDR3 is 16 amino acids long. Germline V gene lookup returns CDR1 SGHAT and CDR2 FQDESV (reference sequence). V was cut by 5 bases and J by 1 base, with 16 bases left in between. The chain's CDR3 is CASSPSPGVGTDTQYF. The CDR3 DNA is TGTGCCAGCAGCCCCTCCCCGGGGGTGGGCACAGATACGCAGTATTTT.

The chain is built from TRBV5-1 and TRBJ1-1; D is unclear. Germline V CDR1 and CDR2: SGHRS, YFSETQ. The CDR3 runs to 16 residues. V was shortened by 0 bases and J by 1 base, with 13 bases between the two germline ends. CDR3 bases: TGCGCCAGCAGCTTGGCCCTCCTAAGATCGAACACTGAAGCTTTCTTT. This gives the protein CASSLALLRSNTEAFF.

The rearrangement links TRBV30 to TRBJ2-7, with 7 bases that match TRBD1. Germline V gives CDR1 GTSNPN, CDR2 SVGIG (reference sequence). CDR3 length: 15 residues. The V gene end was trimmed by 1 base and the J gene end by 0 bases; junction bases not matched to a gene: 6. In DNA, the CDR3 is TGTGCCTGGAGTGGGGACAGAGAATCCTCCTACGAGCAGTACTTC. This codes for CAWSGDRESSYEQYF.

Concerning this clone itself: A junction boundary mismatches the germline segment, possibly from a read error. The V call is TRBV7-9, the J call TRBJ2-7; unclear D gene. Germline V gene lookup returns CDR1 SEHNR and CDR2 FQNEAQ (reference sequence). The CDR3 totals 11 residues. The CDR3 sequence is CSSSSFYEQYF. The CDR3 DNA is TGTTCCAGCAGCTCCTTCTACGAGCAGTACTTC.

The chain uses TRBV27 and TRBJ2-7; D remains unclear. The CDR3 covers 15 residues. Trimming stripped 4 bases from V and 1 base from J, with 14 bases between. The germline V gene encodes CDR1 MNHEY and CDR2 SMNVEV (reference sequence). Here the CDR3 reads CASSYRVQRSYEQYF. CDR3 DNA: TGTGCCAGCAGTTACCGGGTCCAACGGTCCTACGAGCAGTACTTC.

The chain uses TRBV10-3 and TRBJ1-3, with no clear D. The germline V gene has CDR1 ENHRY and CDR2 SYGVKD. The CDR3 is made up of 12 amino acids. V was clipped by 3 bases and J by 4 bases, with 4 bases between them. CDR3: CAISEQGNTIYF. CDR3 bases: TGTGCCATCAGTGAACAGGGAAACACCATATATTTT.

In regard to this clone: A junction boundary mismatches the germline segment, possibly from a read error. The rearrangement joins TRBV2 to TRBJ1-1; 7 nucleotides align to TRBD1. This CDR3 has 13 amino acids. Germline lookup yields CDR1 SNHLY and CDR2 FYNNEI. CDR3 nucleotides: TGTGCCAGCAGAGAAGGGGGCTTAACTGAAGCTTTCTTT. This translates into CASREGGLTEAFF.

The CDR3 nucleotides are TGTGCCAGCAGCCAGACAGGATTATCCTACGAGCAGTACTTC. Encoded protein: CASSQTGLSYEQYF. The V and J genes are TRBV6-5 and TRBJ2-7, with a tentative D call TRBD1 (6 bases). There are 14 residues in the CDR3. Trimming shortened V by 6 bases and J by 1 base, and 13 bases separated the two germline ends. CDR1 is MNHEY, CDR2 SVGAGI, per germline.

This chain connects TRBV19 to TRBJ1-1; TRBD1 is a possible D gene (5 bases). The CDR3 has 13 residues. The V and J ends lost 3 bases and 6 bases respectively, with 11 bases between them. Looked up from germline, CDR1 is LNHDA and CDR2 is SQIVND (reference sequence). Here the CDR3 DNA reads TGTGCCAGTAGTATTGACAGCGTCCCTGAAGCTTTCTTT. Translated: CASSIDSVPEAFF.

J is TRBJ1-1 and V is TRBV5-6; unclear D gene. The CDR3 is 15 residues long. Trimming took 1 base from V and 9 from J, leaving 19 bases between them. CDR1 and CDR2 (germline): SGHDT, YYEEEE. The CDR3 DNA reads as TGTGCCAGCAGCTTGTTTTTAGGGTCGAGCGGACAAGCTTTCTTT. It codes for CASSLFLGSSGQAFF.

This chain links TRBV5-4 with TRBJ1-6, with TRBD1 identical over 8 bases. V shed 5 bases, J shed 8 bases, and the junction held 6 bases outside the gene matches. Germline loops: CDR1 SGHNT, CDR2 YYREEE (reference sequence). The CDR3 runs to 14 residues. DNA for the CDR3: TGTGCCAGCAGGCGGGACAGGTTCGATTCACCCCTCCACTTT. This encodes CASRRDRFDSPLHF.

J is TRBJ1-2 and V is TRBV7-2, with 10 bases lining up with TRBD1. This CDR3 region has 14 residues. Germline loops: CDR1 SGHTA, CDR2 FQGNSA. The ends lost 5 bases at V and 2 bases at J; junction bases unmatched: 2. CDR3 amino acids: CASSKGQGNYGYTF. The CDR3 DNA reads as TGTGCCAGCAGCAAGGGACAGGGGAACTATGGCTACACCTTC.

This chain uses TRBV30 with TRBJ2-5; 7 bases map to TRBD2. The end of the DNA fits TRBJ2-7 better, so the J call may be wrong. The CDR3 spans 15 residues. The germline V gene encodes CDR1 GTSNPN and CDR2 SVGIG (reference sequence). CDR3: CAWKVPSSGPYEQYF. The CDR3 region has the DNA TGTGCCTGGAAAGTCCCCTCTAGCGGCCCCTACGAGCAGTACTTC.

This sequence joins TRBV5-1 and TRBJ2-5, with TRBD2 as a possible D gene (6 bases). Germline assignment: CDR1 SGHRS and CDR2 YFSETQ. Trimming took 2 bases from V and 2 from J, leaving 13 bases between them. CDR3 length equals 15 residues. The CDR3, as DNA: TGCGCCAGCAGCTTCTGGCGGGGTGTACAAGAGACCCAGTACTTC. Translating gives CASSFWRGVQETQYF.

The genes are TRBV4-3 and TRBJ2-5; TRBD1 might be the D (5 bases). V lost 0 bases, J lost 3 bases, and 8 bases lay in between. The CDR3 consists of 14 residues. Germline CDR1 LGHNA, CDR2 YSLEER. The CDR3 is CASSQEPGKETQYF. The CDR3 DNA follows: TGCGCCAGCAGCCAAGAACCAGGGAAAGAGACCCAGTACTTC.

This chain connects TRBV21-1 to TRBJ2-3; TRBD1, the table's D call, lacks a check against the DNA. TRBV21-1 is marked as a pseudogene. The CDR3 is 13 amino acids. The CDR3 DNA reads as TGTGCCAGCAGACCCAGGAGCACAGATACGCAGTATTTT. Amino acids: CASRPRSTDTQYF.